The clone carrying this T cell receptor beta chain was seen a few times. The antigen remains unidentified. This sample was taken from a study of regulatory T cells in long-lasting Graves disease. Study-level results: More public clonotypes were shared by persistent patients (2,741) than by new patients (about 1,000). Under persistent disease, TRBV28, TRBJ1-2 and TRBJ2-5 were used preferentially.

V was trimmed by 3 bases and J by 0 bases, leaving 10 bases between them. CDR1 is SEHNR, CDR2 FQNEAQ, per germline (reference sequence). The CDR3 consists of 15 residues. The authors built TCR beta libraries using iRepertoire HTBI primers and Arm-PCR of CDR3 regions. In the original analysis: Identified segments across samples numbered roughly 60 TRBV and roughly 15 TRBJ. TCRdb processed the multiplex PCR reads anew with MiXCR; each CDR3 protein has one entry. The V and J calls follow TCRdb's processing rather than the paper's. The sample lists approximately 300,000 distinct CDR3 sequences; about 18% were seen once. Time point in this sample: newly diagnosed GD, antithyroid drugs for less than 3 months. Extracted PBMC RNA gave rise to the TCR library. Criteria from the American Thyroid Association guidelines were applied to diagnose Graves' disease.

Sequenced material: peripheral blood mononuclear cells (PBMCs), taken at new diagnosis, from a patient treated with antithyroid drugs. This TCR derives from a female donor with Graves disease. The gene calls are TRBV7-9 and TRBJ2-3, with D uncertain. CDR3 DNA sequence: TGTGCCAGCAGCTTCGCGTTTGGTAGCACAGATACGCAGTATTTT. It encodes CASSFAFGSTDTQYF.